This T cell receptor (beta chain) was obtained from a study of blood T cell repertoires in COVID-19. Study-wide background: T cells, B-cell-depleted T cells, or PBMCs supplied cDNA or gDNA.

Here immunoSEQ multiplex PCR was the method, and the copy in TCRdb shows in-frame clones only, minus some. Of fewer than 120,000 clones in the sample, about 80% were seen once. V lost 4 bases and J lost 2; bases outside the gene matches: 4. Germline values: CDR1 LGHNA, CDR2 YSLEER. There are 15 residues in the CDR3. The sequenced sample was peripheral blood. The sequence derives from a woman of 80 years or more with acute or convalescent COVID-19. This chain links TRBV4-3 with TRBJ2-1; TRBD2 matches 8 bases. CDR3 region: CASSPGGGTYNEQFF. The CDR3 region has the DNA TGCGCCAGCAGCCCCGGGGGGGGTACCTACAATGAGCAGTTCTTC.